This TCR beta chain was captured by sequencing in a study of Tregs in tolerant kidney transplant recipients (dated by TCRdb to 2018 to 2020). A note on the overall study: Transplants used related donors with nonmyeloablative bone marrow transplantation; mixed chimerism was transient in the human trials. The study used TCRbeta sequencing to identify donor-specific regulatory T cells before combined kidney and bone marrow transplantation, then tracked those cells after transplant. What the research found in general, with its limitations: Donor-specific Treg expansion exceeded global Treg expansion in tolerant patients, suggesting antigen-driven rather than nonspecific expansion. Biological reproducibility was not directly addressed, though technical replication error appeared minimal. Expanding Tregs with activated donor B cells appeared to identify the most biologically relevant and donor-specific TCRbeta repertoire. The study was constrained by small patient numbers, and validation of the findings is required in larger populations and under other immunosuppression protocols. For some patients the PCR primers changed over time, which made it impossible to compare the samples from those patients at the nucleotide level.

The germline V and J ends show losses of 4 bases and 2 bases respectively, and no gene match explains 6 bases of the junction. The germline V gene yields KGHSH for CDR1 and LQKENI for CDR2. The cysteine opens and the phenylalanine closes a CDR3 of 15 amino acids. Solely the CDR3 DNA is kept, with 45 bases framed from the first base. Turning to this clone: Which antigen it targets is not known. No qualities accompany the bases; no much larger clone lies one base away.

For TCRbeta CDR3 sequencing, genomic DNA from the sorted cells was extracted using the QIAGEN DNeasy Blood and Tissue Kit. High-throughput TCRbeta CDR3 sequencing was carried out commercially through immunoSEQ, with PCR amplification with bias correction and internal controls included. In the source study's methods: Unique productive TCRbeta sequences were defined by CDR3 nucleotide sequence when primers matched and otherwise by CDR3 amino acid sequence together with Vbeta and Jbeta genes. As a correction for sorting error, sequences shared between sorted populations at a frequency ratio of 2:1 or less were discarded, and the remaining shared sequences were assigned to the higher population. Sequences were defined as donor-reactive when expanded at least 5-fold in CFSE-low cells versus unstimulated cells and present at a frequency of at least 0.01% in CFSE-low cells. Jensen-Shannon divergence, calculated on the top 100 TCRbeta sequences ranked by frequency, was used to quantify repertoire divergence. For samples with multiple sequencing runs, sorting error was corrected in each run separately before the runs were combined. This is the immuneACCESS table as TCRdb keeps it, with only in-frame sequences that have V and J called. A part of the clones is gone; compared with another copy, unresolved V genes explain less than half, and the rest is unexplained. Clonal size and the V and J genes are those of that table, whereas D and trimming came from the DNA. Counted in this sample were tens of thousands of clones; less than 98% of them appeared once. The top ten constitute approximately 0.56% of the sample.

This sample's time point label indicates: blood sample drawn before combined kidney and bone marrow transplant. Thawed PBMCs were FACS-sorted into unstimulated Tregs (CD4+CD25+CD127-), CD4+ non-Tregs (CD4+CD25-), CD4 cells and CD8 cells. Patients were several combined kidney and bone marrow transplant recipients from the ITN036ST trial, and only these trial subjects had samples available. Healthy control blood was processed by Ficoll density gradient to PBMCs and cryopreserved; patient PBMCs were collected before and after transplant. The source was CD4+ T cells from blood, collected before the transplant. The receptor was derived from a human donor who received a combined kidney and bone marrow transplant. The rearranged segments are TRBV18 and TRBJ1-1, with 8 middle bases fitting TRBD1. The CDR3 sequence is CASSLGAGGNTEAFF. The nucleotides are TGTGCCAGCTCACTCGGGGCAGGGGGCAACACTGAAGCTTTCTTT. Beyond the CDR3, the reference TRBV18 and TRBJ1-1 genes provide the residues; the full variable domain reads: NAGVMQNPRHLVRRRGQEARLRCSPMKGHSHVYWYRQLPEEGLKFMVYLQKENIIDESGMPKERFSAEFPKEGPSILRIQQVVRGDSAAYFCASSLGAGGNTEAFFGQGTRLTVV.